This TCR beta chain is from a study of blood T cell repertoires in COVID-19. Study information: Acute and convalescent COVID-19 samples came from the United States, Italy and Spain.

Study processing details: Amplification of reference gene primers provided the estimated nucleated cell counts. Data came from immunoSEQ multiplex PCR; TCRdb stores just in-frame clones and leaves some out. D and trimming were read from the DNA, whereas the V and J calls and clone size are those reported in that table. This table holds approximately 180,000 clones, more than 70% found once. The V and J ends lost 4 bases and 3 bases, in that order; junction bases with no gene match: 4. The length of the CDR3 is 14 residues. Germline V CDR1 and CDR2: MNHEY, SVGAGI. Seattle patient enrollment occurred during active infection, with longitudinal follow-up thereafter.

The material sequenced was peripheral blood. The sequence came from a person aged 70 to 79 with COVID-19, enrolled during active disease. The chain is built from TRBV6-5 and TRBJ1-2; 8 bases line up with TRBD1. The CDR3 region has the DNA TGTGCCAGCAGTTCAGGGGGCGCGCACTATGGCTACACCTTC. This encodes CASSSGGAHYGYTF.